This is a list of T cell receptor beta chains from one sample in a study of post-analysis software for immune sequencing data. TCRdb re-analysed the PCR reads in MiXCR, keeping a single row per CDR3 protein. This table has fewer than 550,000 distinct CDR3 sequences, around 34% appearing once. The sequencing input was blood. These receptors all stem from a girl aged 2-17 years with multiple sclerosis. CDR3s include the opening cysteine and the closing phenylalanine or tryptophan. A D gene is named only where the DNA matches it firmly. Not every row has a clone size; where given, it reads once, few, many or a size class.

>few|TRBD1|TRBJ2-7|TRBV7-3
CASSLSPTGGYEQYF
TGTGCCAGCAGCTTATCCCCGACAGGGGGCTACGAGCAGTACTTC
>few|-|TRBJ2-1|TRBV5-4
CASSPDPGRIYNEQFF
TGTGCCAGCAGCCCAGATCCGGGACGAATTTACAATGAGCAGTTCTTC
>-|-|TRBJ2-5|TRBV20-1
CSAHIREETQYF
TGCAGTGCTCATATACGTGAAGAGACCCAGTACTTC
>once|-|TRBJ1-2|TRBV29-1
CSVEGRGLNYGYTF
TGCAGCGTTGAAGGACGGGGCCTTAACTATGGCTACACCTTC
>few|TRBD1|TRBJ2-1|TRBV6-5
CASSQDRDAYNEQFF
TGTGCCAGCAGTCAGGACAGGGACGCCTACAATGAGCAGTTCTTC
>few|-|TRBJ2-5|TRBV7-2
CASSLVVQETQYF
TGTGCCAGCAGCTTAGTTGTCCAAGAGACCCAGTACTTC
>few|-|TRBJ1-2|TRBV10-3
CAISESGAKDYGYTF
TGTGCCATCAGTGAGTCCGGGGCGAAGGACTATGGCTACACCTTC
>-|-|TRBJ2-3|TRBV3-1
CASSRTSRRTDTQYF
TGTGCCAGCAGCCGGACGAGTCGCCGCACAGATACGCAGTATTTT
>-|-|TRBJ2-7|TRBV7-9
CASSWAAGEVEQYF
TGTGCCAGCAGCTGGGCAGCTGGGGAGGTCGAGCAGTACTTC
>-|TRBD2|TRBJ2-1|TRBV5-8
CASSFLGLAGVHVSYNEQFF
TGTGCCAGCAGCTTTCTGGGACTAGCGGGGGTGCACGTCTCCTACAATGAGCAGTTCTTC
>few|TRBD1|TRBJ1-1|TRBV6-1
CASSGTGGKTEAFF
TGTGCCAGCAGTGGGACAGGGGGGAAGACTGAAGCTTTCTTT
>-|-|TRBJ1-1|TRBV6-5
CAGSTKPNTEAFF
TGTGCCGGCAGTACGAAACCTAACACTGAAGCTTTCTTT
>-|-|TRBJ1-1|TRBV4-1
CASSQPIRAQGTEAFF
TGCGCCAGCAGCCAACCTATCCGGGCCCAAGGGACTGAAGCTTTCTTT
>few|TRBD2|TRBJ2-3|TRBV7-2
CASSVWTSGTDTQYF
TGTGCCAGCAGCGTCTGGACTAGCGGCACAGATACGCAGTATTTT
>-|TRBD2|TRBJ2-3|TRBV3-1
CASSQGSGEDTQYF
TGTGCCAGCAGCCAAGGTAGCGGGGAAGATACGCAGTATTTT
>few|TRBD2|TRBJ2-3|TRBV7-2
CASSFDPSGLTDTQYF
TGTGCCAGCAGCTTCGATCCTAGCGGACTCACAGATACGCAGTATTTT
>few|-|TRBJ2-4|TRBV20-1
CSVGTEGTQNIQYF
TGCAGTGTCGGTACTGAGGGCACCCAAAACATTCAGTACTTC
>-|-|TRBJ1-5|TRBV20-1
CSASGYQFQPQHF
TGCAGTGCTAGCGGGTATCAGTTTCAGCCCCAGCATTTT
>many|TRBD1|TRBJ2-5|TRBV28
CASSRDRGLPGQETQYF
TGTGCCAGCAGTCGGGACAGGGGGCTTCCAGGCCAAGAGACCCAGTACTTC